Each of the 3 T cell receptor beta chains below was sequenced from the same sample in a study of T-cell memory formation after mild COVID-19. TCRdb redid the calling of the 5' RACE reads with MiXCR, one entry per CDR3 protein. The sample consists of hundreds of thousands of distinct CDR3 sequences, around 27% of them appearing once. The specimen was PBMCs or a T cell subset sorted from them (not recorded which). The receptors were gathered from an adult woman who had mild COVID-19 (a few samples of this study predate the infection). Cell type and time point are not known.

The rearrangement joins TRBV7-9 to TRBJ1-2, with D unclear. Per the germline V gene, CDR1 is SEHNR and CDR2 is FQNEAQ (reference sequence). This CDR3 spans 14 amino acids. V lost 0 bases to trimming and J lost 5 bases, with 10 bases between them. CDR3 loop: CASSLASGGYGYTF. The CDR3 DNA reads as TGTGCCAGCAGCTTAGCGTCCGGCGGTTATGGCTACACCTTC.

The chain has TRBV5-1 and TRBJ2-5; 14 nucleotides line up with TRBD2. The J segment lost 5 bases and the V segment lost 5 bases, leaving 5 bases of the junction unmatched. There are 15 residues in the CDR3. Germline lookup yields CDR1 SGHRS and CDR2 YFSETQ. The CDR3 DNA reads as TGCGCCAGCAGACAGGGACTAGCGGGAGTGGAGACCCAGTACTTC. Translation: CASRQGLAGVETQYF.

The rearrangement links TRBV5-5 to TRBJ2-3, with 14 bases lining up with TRBD2. Germline V gene lookup returns CDR1 SGHKS and CDR2 YYEKEE (reference sequence). There are 17 residues in the CDR3. V lost 3 bases, J lost 7 bases, and 10 bases stayed unmatched. The CDR3 loop is CASSWGTSGGASNTQYF. DNA of the CDR3: TGTGCCAGCAGCTGGGGGACTAGCGGGGGAGCCTCGAATACGCAGTATTTT.